This T cell receptor beta chain derives from a study of tumor-infiltrating lymphocytes in primary liver carcinoma. The overall study: Through surgical resection, the patients' primary liver carcinoma was treated.

Germline CDR1 KGHSH, CDR2 LQKENI. The V and J ends lost 3 bases and 0 bases, in that order; junction bases with no gene match: 5. This CDR3 has 16 amino acids. Starting material of 450 to 550 ng total RNA yielded TCR beta cDNA via a constant-region primer. Sequencing libraries for TCR beta derived from three nested multiplex PCR rounds that used slightly modified ARM-PCR. Researchers ran the first two PCR rounds for about 11 cycles each with TRBV1-TRBV30 forward primers and a C-beta reverse primer. TCRdb analysed the multiplex PCR reads with MiXCR anew, one entry per CDR3 protein. The repertoire includes 180,000 or so distinct CDR3 sequences, over 50% of them detected once, and 72% sits in the top ten. Germline DNA was also extracted, and blood RNA was taken from unsorted whole blood. Before the operation took place, around 4 milliliters of peripheral blood were collected.

The TCR originated in a man aged 40-49 years with primary liver carcinoma and hepatitis B virus infection. Source material: peripheral blood. This rearrangement joins TRBV18 to TRBJ2-4, with 7 bases fitting TRBD2. The CDR3 loop is CASSPSGGRAKNIQYF. The CDR3 nucleotides are TGTGCCAGCTCACCTTCAGGCGGGAGAGCCAAAAACATTCAGTACTTC.